The 23 T cell receptor beta chains reported below all come from one sample, sequenced in a study of shared clonotypes between healthy human individuals. This table comes from immunoSEQ multiplex PCR, and its TCRdb copy is limited to in-frame clones, with some not included. This table has fewer than 400,000 clones, roughly 70% appearing once. What was sequenced was memory CD4+ T cells sorted from blood. The subset here: CD45RA-negative fraction. The receptor set was obtained from a man aged 30 to 45 in good health.

The chain combines TRBV2 with TRBJ1-4; tentative D call: TRBD1 (5 bases). The germline V and J ends were trimmed by 8 bases and 3 bases, with 13 bases remaining between them. This CDR3 region has 14 residues. Germline V gene data show CDR1 as SNHLY and CDR2 as FYNNEI. CDR3 sequence reads: CASYRDGANEKLFF. DNA of the CDR3: TGTGCCAGCTACCGGGACGGGGCTAATGAAAAACTGTTTTTT.

This clone occurred once. The rearrangement links TRBV14 to TRBJ2-7, with D possibly matching TRBD2 (6 bases). The CDR3 has 15 amino acids. Per the germline V gene, CDR1 is SGHDN and CDR2 is FVKESK. V lost 0 bases and J 3 bases, leaving 12 bases between the germline ends. The CDR3: CASSQEPRRVYEQYF. CDR3 sequence (DNA): TGTGCCAGCAGCCAAGAACCCCGGAGGGTCTACGAGCAGTACTTC.

This sequence joins TRBV28 and TRBJ1-2; D uncertain. Per the germline V gene, CDR1 is MDHEN and CDR2 is SYDVKM. CDR3 length equals 15 residues. The V end was cut by 5 bases, the J end by 7 bases, with 20 bases between. DNA for the CDR3: TGTGCCAGCAGTCCACGAGGAGCGGGGTTTGCTGGCTACACCTTC. It yields the protein CASSPRGAGFAGYTF.

The chain has TRBV5-1 and TRBJ1-1; D remains ambiguous. Germline assignment: CDR1 SGHRS and CDR2 YFSETQ. V was trimmed by 1 base and J by 4 bases, leaving 8 bases between them. The CDR3 loop spans 13 amino acids. The CDR3 region has the DNA TGCGCCAGCAGCTTGCCCAGGAGCACTGAAGCTTTCTTT. This encodes CASSLPRSTEAFF.

The CDR3 reads CASSLRSHTDTQYF. CDR3 sequence (DNA): TGTGCCAGCAGCTTAAGGAGCCACACAGATACGCAGTATTTT. The genes are TRBV11-3 and TRBJ2-3; no definite D call. CDR1 and CDR2 (germline): SGHNT, YENEEA. There are 14 residues in the CDR3. Between the trimmed V and J ends, which lost 2 bases and 2 bases, there was a span of 8 bases.

The rearrangement uses TRBV6-4 and TRBJ1-1, with TRBD1 matching over 7 bases. J was trimmed by 5 bases and V by 7 bases; bases with no gene match: 7. The V gene's germline CDR1 is MRHNA and CDR2 SNTAGT. There are 13 residues in the CDR3. The DNA for the CDR3 is TGTGCCAGCAAAAGGGGGCCGGATACTGAAGCTTTCTTT. This codes for CASKRGPDTEAFF.

This clone occurred a few times. The chain uses TRBV28 and TRBJ2-7, with 8 bases aligning to TRBD1. This CDR3 comprises 14 residues. Germline V gene data show CDR1 as MDHEN and CDR2 as SYDVKM. Germline trimming cut 4 bases from V and 2 bases from J; bases unmatched to any gene: 4. This CDR3 is CASSSWTGTYEQYF. Here the CDR3 DNA reads TGTGCCAGCAGTTCCTGGACAGGGACCTACGAGCAGTACTTC.

This chain joins TRBV2 and TRBJ1-5; 8 bases map to TRBD1. With 7 bases clipped from V and 5 bases from J, the junction kept 13 bases outside the gene matches. Looked up from germline, CDR1 is SNHLY and CDR2 is FYNNEI. CDR3 size: 16 residues. CDR3 DNA: TGTGCCAGCACTCCCTCCCTCGACAGGGGCGATCAGCCCCAGCATTTT. Its protein product is CASTPSLDRGDQPQHF. The variable domain in full, completed from reference TRBV2 and TRBJ1-5, reads EPEVTQTPSHQVTQMGQEVILRCVPISNHLYFYWYRQILGQKVEFLVSFYNNEISEKSEIFDDQFSVERPDGSNFTLKIRSTKLEDSAMYFCASTPSLDRGDQPQHFGDGTRLSIL.

This clone was found a few times. The V gene is TRBV28, the J gene TRBJ1-3; D remains unclear. This CDR3 contains 16 residues. The germline CDR1 and CDR2 sequences are MDHEN and SYDVKM. The V and J ends lost 3 bases and 3 bases respectively, with 15 bases between them. This CDR3 reads CASSFSEALLGNTIYF. CDR3 coding DNA: TGTGCCAGCAGTTTCTCGGAGGCCCTCCTTGGAAACACCATATATTTT.

The chain combines TRBV28 with TRBJ2-7; unclear D gene. The CDR3 totals 12 residues. Trimming left V 3 bases short and J 2 bases short, with 5 bases between. The germline gives CDR1 MDHEN, CDR2 SYDVKM. The DNA of the CDR3 is TGTGCCAGCAGTTTGCCCACCTACGAGCAGTACTTC. Its translation: CASSLPTYEQYF.

This clone was counted a few times. V is TRBV13 and J is TRBJ2-3; a possible D gene is TRBD1 (6 bases). Germline CDR1 is PRHDT and CDR2 is FYEKMQ (reference sequence). V lost 6 bases, J lost 0 bases, and 16 bases lay in between. CDR3 length: 16 residues. This CDR3 is CASRGSGRGSTDTQYF. CDR3 nucleotides: TGTGCCAGCAGGGGATCGGGCAGGGGTAGCACAGATACGCAGTATTTT.

The V and J genes are TRBV5-6 and TRBJ2-7; the D gene could be TRBD1 or TRBD2 (7 bases each). V shed 3 bases and J shed 3 bases, with 22 bases lying between them. This CDR3 region has 17 residues. Looked up from germline, CDR1 is SGHDT and CDR2 is YYEEEE. The CDR3 sequence is CASSWGIQGTNLYEQYF. DNA of the CDR3: TGTGCCAGCAGCTGGGGGATACAGGGGACTAATCTCTACGAGCAGTACTTC.

The chain has TRBV18 and TRBJ1-5; D gene unclear. The CDR3 has 15 residues. The V gene's germline CDR1 is KGHSH and CDR2 LQKENI. Trimming left V 2 bases short and J 4 bases short, with 12 bases between. The CDR3 DNA reads TGTGCCAGCTCACCATCTGTGGCGGATAATCAGCCCCAGCATTTT. It translates to CASSPSVADNQPQHF.

The V gene is TRBV7-9, the J gene TRBJ2-7; unclear D gene. Between the trimmed V and J ends, which lost 2 bases and 4 bases, there was a span of 15 bases. The germline gives CDR1 SEHNR, CDR2 FQNEAQ (reference sequence). This CDR3 has 15 residues. As DNA, the CDR3 is TGTGCCAGCAGCTTAAGGGAATTAGCTATTTACGAGCAGTACTTC. This translates into CASSLRELAIYEQYF.

Only a few counts were recorded for this clone. This chain links TRBV4-1 with TRBJ1-2; 9 positions agree with TRBD1. The V gene end was trimmed by 1 base and the J gene end by 2 bases; junction bases not matched to a gene: 2. The CDR3 runs 15 residues. CDR1 is MGHRA and CDR2 is YSYEKL in the germline V gene. CDR3 residues: CASSQGDRGNYGYTF. In nucleotides, the CDR3 is TGCGCCAGCAGCCAAGGTGACAGGGGGAACTATGGCTACACCTTC.

This chain links TRBV7-9 with TRBJ2-1; 8 positions agree with TRBD2. The germline gives CDR1 SEHNR, CDR2 FQNEAQ (reference sequence). The CDR3 totals 15 residues. With V trimmed by 1 base and J by 8 bases, 7 bases remained unmatched. The CDR3 is CASSLGGLAGDEQFF. The CDR3 nucleotides are TGTGCCAGCAGCTTAGGAGGACTAGCTGGGGATGAGCAGTTCTTC.

This sequence joins TRBV18 and TRBJ2-4; 9 bases agree with TRBD2. Germline lookup yields CDR1 KGHSH and CDR2 LQKENI. The CDR3 runs to 19 residues. The V gene end was trimmed by 3 bases and the J gene end by 0 bases; junction bases not matched to a gene: 12. In DNA, the CDR3 is TGTGCCAGCTCACCCCTAAAGGTAGCGGGAGCCCTAGCCAAAAACATTCAGTACTTC. This encodes CASSPLKVAGALAKNIQYF.

The V gene is TRBV6-1, the J gene TRBJ2-6; D call uncertain. CDR1 is MNHNS, CDR2 SASEGT, per germline. This CDR3 has 12 amino acids. Trimming took 8 bases from V and 0 from J, leaving 2 bases between them. Here the CDR3 DNA reads TGTGCCAGCGCCTCTGGGGCCAACGTCCTGACTTTC. Amino acids: CASASGANVLTF.

The chain joins TRBV7-6 to TRBJ2-7; tentatively, D is TRBD1 (6 bases). V dropped 0 bases and J dropped 2 bases, with 8 bases sitting between them. The CDR3 has 14 amino acids. Germline assignment: CDR1 SGHVS and CDR2 FNYEAQ. The CDR3 nucleotides read TGTGCCAGCAGCTTAGCGAAGGGGGCCTACGAGCAGTACTTC. Its protein is CASSLAKGAYEQYF.

The count of this clone is one. The chain combines TRBV9 with TRBJ1-2; a possible D gene is TRBD1 (6 bases). The V end lost 5 bases, the J end lost 9 bases, and 17 bases lay between the germline ends. CDR1 is SGDLS, CDR2 YYNGEE, per germline. This CDR3 comprises 13 residues. The CDR3 bases are TGTGCCAGCAGTCAATTGGGGGCGTCGAGCTACACCTTC. Its translation is CASSQLGASSYTF.

V usage is TRBV28 and J usage is TRBJ2-7; a weak D match, TRBD1 (6 bases). In germline, CDR1 is MDHEN, CDR2 SYDVKM. The CDR3 sequence is 12 residues long. V was cut by 6 bases and J by 3 bases, with 9 bases left in between. The CDR3 DNA follows: TGTGCCAGCAGCCAGGACAGCTACGAGCAGTACTTC. It yields the protein CASSQDSYEQYF.

J is TRBJ1-1 and V is TRBV2; 7 positions match TRBD1. With V trimmed by 6 bases and J by 4 bases, 8 bases remained unmatched. Germline loops: CDR1 SNHLY, CDR2 FYNNEI. The CDR3 loop spans 14 amino acids. CDR3 sequence reads: CASRFQGVGTEAFF. In DNA, the CDR3 is TGTGCCAGCAGGTTCCAGGGGGTCGGCACTGAAGCTTTCTTT. Together with reference TRBV2 and TRBJ1-1, the CDR3 gives the full variable domain: EPEVTQTPSHQVTQMGQEVILRCVPISNHLYFYWYRQILGQKVEFLVSFYNNEISEKSEIFDDQFSVERPDGSNFTLKIRSTKLEDSAMYFCASRFQGVGTEAFFGQGTRLTVV.

A single count supports this clone. This rearrangement joins TRBV5-8 to TRBJ1-5; no reliable D call. This CDR3 contains 16 residues. Germline CDR1 SGHTS, CDR2 YDEGEE. The V gene lost 3 bases and the J gene lost 0 bases, with 13 bases spanning the gap. CDR3 nucleotide sequence: TGTGCCAGCAGCTCCCTCGGGGTCTATAGCAATCAGCCCCAGCATTTT. Amino acids: CASSSLGVYSNQPQHF.